This T cell receptor beta chain was documented in a study of T cells in Graves' hyperthyroidism and ophthalmopathy. The investigators amplified TCR beta CDR3 regions from RNA transcripts. With the HTBI primer set, the TCR CDR3 went through a first round of RT-PCR. From the multiplex PCR reads, TCRdb called clonotypes with MiXCR, one entry per CDR3 protein. Here the sample spans about 600,000 distinct CDR3 sequences, 16% being singletons. V lost 0 bases and J lost 9; bases outside the gene matches: 5. Per germline, CDR1 GTSNPN and CDR2 SVGIG (reference sequence). The CDR3 runs to 15 residues. The V call is TRBV30, the J call TRBJ2-1, with 13 positions matching TRBD2. This clonotype was sampled from a middle-aged woman with Graves' ophthalmopathy. Material: blood. CDR3 sequence reads: CAWSVGLAGVSEQFF. As DNA, the CDR3 is TGTGCCTGGAGTGTTGGACTAGCGGGAGTATCTGAGCAGTTCTTC.